The 8 T cell receptor beta chains reported below all come from one sample, sequenced in a study of T cell changes during pregnancy in multiple sclerosis. Using immunoSEQ multiplex PCR, the repertoire was profiled, and TCRdb retains in-frame clones only, with some absent. The sample has about 59,000 clones; approximately 90% are singletons. Source: peripheral blood, taken in the third trimester of pregnancy. The receptors originated from a female donor in good health, enrolled as a control in a pregnancy study.

The rearrangement uses TRBV6-1 and TRBJ2-7, with 7 bases matching TRBD1. CDR1 is MNHNS, CDR2 SASEGT, per germline. The V segment lost 1 base and the J segment 3 bases; nucleotides outside the gene matches: 15. There are 18 residues in the CDR3. CDR3 DNA: TGTGCCAGCAGTGAAGTGGGACAGAAACTACTATTCGTCTACGAGCAGTACTTC. Amino acid sequence: CASSEVGQKLLFVYEQYF.

The V and J genes are TRBV7-8 and TRBJ2-3; perhaps TRBD2 as D (6 bases). V was cut by 5 bases and J by 1 base, with 10 bases left in between. In germline, CDR1 is SGHVS, CDR2 FQNEAQ. This CDR3 is 14 amino acids long. For the CDR3, the DNA is TGTGCCAGCAGCAGACTAGTGGGCACAGATACGCAGTATTTT. Its protein product is CASSRLVGTDTQYF. The whole variable domain, filled in from reference TRBV7-8 and TRBJ2-3, reads GAGVSQSPRYKVAKRGQDVALRCDPISGHVSLFWYQQALGQGPEFLTYFQNEAQLDKSGLPSDRFFAERPEGSVSTLKIQRTQQEDSAVYLCASSRLVGTDTQYFGPGTRLTVL.

This sequence joins TRBV6-4 and TRBJ2-7, with TRBD2 matching 7 bases. Looked up from germline, CDR1 is MRHNA and CDR2 is SNTAGT. The trim removed 5 bases at V and 2 bases at J, leaving 9 bases unmatched. The CDR3 covers 15 residues. CDR3 region: CASSWSAGVAYEQYF. In DNA, the CDR3 is TGTGCCAGCAGTTGGAGTGCGGGGGTCGCCTACGAGCAGTACTTC.

The chain recombines TRBV9 with TRBJ1-4, with 7 bases that match TRBD1. V dropped 3 bases and J dropped 7; count of bases not matched to a gene: 6. Germline CDR1 reads SGDLS; CDR2 reads YYNGEE. The CDR3 has 14 amino acids. The CDR3 DNA reads TGTGCCAGCAGCGAACAGGGGCTGGGTGAAAAACTGTTTTTT. Encoded protein: CASSEQGLGEKLFF.

The chain has TRBV7-2 and TRBJ2-3; D may be TRBD2 (6 bases). Germline V gives CDR1 SGHTA, CDR2 FQGNSA. Trimming removed 5 bases from V and 8 bases from J, with 17 bases in between. This CDR3 spans 14 amino acids. This CDR3 reads CASSHGLEGGTQYF. DNA of the CDR3: TGTGCCAGCAGCCACGGACTGGAGGGTGGTACGCAGTATTTT.

V and J are TRBV11-2 and TRBJ2-5; D possibly corresponds to TRBD2 (6 bases). From germline, CDR1 is SGHAT and CDR2 FQNNGV. With 5 bases removed from V and 7 bases from J, the gap between germline ends came to 23 bases. The length of the CDR3 is 16 residues. CDR3 sequence: CASSQGEVPRGTTQYF. In DNA form, the CDR3 reads TGTGCCAGCAGCCAAGGAGAGGTCCCGCGGGGAACGACCCAGTACTTC.

The V call is TRBV11-2, the J call TRBJ1-2; the match to TRBD1 covers 7 bases. The CDR3 covers 13 residues. The germline V gene encodes CDR1 SGHAT and CDR2 FQNNGV. The trim removed 1 base at V and 4 bases at J, leaving 0 bases unmatched. This CDR3 is CASSLAGGYGYTF. Here the CDR3 DNA reads TGTGCCAGCAGCTTAGCAGGGGGCTATGGCTACACCTTC.

V usage is TRBV14 and J usage is TRBJ2-5; no reliable D call. The V end was cut by 4 bases, the J end by 7 bases, with 10 bases between. Germline loops: CDR1 SGHDN, CDR2 FVKESK. The CDR3 is made up of 12 amino acids. CDR3 protein: CASSPEHWTQYF. The CDR3 DNA reads TGTGCCAGCAGCCCCGAACATTGGACCCAGTACTTC. The entire variable domain, with the rest obtained from reference TRBV14 and TRBJ2-5, is as follows: EAGVTQFPSHSVIEKGQTVTLRCDPISGHDNLYWYRRVMGKEIKFLLHFVKESKQDESGMPNNRFLAERTGGTYSTLKVQPAELEDSGVYFCASSPEHWTQYFGPGTRLLVL.